This is a list of T cell receptor beta chains from one sample in a study of blood T cells in healthy people across ages. TCRdb independently ran MiXCR on the 5' RACE reads; one entry per CDR3 protein. This sample has more than 650,000 distinct CDR3 sequences, with about 24% found just once. The sequencing input was blood. The source of these receptors is a man in his 70s in good health. Each CDR3 is given with its conserved first and last residue. Each record gives: J gene, D gene, clone size, V gene, CDR3 length, CDR3 DNA, CDR3 protein. A D gene is named only where the DNA matches it firmly. A row's size may be missing; if present it is once, few, many or a size class.

TRBJ1-1 TRBD1 few TRBV6-5 16 TGTGCCAGCAGATCCTCCGGGACAGGGAAGAACACTGAAGCTTTCTTT CASRSSGTGKNTEAFF
TRBJ2-7 . few TRBV14 17 TGTGCCAGCAGCCCCAATTCAGTCCGCCGATTCTCCTACGAGCAGTACTTC CASSPNSVRRFSYEQYF
TRBJ2-1 . . TRBV24-1 13 TGTGCCACCACGCGGGACGGGGACAATGAGCAGTTCTTC CATTRDGDNEQFF
TRBJ1-1 . few TRBV5-5 13 TGTGCCAGCAGCGACGGGATGCGGGGGGATGCTTTCTTT CASSDGMRGDAFF
TRBJ2-5 TRBD1 few TRBV12-3/TRBV12-4 15 TGTGCCAGCAGTACCGGACAGGGGGACCAAGAGACCCAGTACTTC CASSTGQGDQETQYF
TRBJ2-3 TRBD1 few TRBV12-3/TRBV12-4 15 TGTGCCAGCAGTCCTGGGACAGGGGGCGCAGATACGCAGTATTTT CASSPGTGGADTQYF
TRBJ2-1 . . TRBV12-3/TRBV12-4 13 TGTGCCAGCAGTCGAGACAGGACCAATGAGCAGTTCTTC CASSRDRTNEQFF
TRBJ2-7 . . TRBV19 14 TGTGCCAGCAGTATAGGGGACCCCAATTGGGAGCAGTACTTC CASSIGDPNWEQYF
TRBJ1-4 TRBD1 few TRBV12-3/TRBV12-4 15 TGTGCCAGCAGCCAACAGGGGGCATTGAGTGAAAAACTGTTTTTT CASSQQGALSEKLFF
TRBJ1-6 . few TRBV20-1 19 TGCAGTGCTAGAGATATGGAAGAGAGGGCGAGTCGCGTGAATTCACCCCTCCACTTT CSARDMEERASRVNSPLHF
TRBJ2-5 TRBD2 few TRBV6-2/TRBV6-3 16 TGTGCCAGCAGACGCGGGACTAGCGGGAGTTTAGAGACCCAGTACTTC CASRRGTSGSLETQYF
TRBJ1-1 . . TRBV29-1 14 TGCAGCGTCCTCCACAAGGGGATGAACACTGAAGCTTTCTTT CSVLHKGMNTEAFF
TRBJ1-2 TRBD1 . TRBV5-1 16 TGCGCCAGCAGCTTTCGGACAGGGGGTCCCAGCTATGGCTACACCTTC CASSFRTGGPSYGYTF
TRBJ2-1 TRBD2 few TRBV20-1 13 TGCAGTGCTGTTAGCGGGGGGGTCGGTGAGCAGTTCTTC CSAVSGGVGEQFF
TRBJ2-3 . . TRBV20-1 12 TGCAGTGCCCCGGGGGAACTTTACGAGCAGTACTTT CSAPGELYEQYF
TRBJ1-4 . few TRBV11-2 15 TGTGCCAGCAGCTTAGGAGTGTCAGAAAATGAAAAACTGTTTTTT CASSLGVSENEKLFF
TRBJ2-1 . many TRBV28 13 TGTGCCAGCAGTTTAGTAGCAATCGATGAGCAGTTCTTC CASSLVAIDEQFF
TRBJ1-3 . few TRBV7-2 15 TGTGCCAGCAGCTTAACAAGGGCAAGCGGAAACACCATATATTTT CASSLTRASGNTIYF
TRBJ2-7 . few TRBV12-3/TRBV12-4 13 TGTGCCCACAGTTTCTATACTACCTACGAGCAGTACTTC CAHSFYTTYEQYF
TRBJ1-4 . . TRBV28 11 TGTGCCAGCAGTTTACAGGGGAAACTGTTTTTT CASSLQGKLFF
TRBJ2-3 . few TRBV5-1 15 TGCGCCAGCAGCTTGATCGGGAGAACCACAGATACGCAGTATTTT CASSLIGRTTDTQYF
TRBJ2-5 TRBD2 . TRBV7-2 18 TGTGCCAGCAGCTTAGTAGGAGCGGGAGTTCCGTTAGTTGAGACCCAGTACTTC CASSLVGAGVPLVETQYF
TRBJ2-7 TRBD2 few TRBV12-3/TRBV12-4 15 TGTGCCAGCAGTGTCCGGGGAGCGGGGGTGCGGGAGCAGTACTTC CASSVRGAGVREQYF
TRBJ2-3 . few TRBV7-2 13 TGTGCCAGCAGCTTAGTAGTAGCTGATACGCAGTATTTT CASSLVVADTQYF
TRBJ2-4 TRBD1 . TRBV28 16 TGTGCCAGCAGCAAATCGACGACAGGGTTAGGAAACATTCAGTACTTC CASSKSTTGLGNIQYF
TRBJ2-3 . few TRBV5-1 15 TGCGCCAGCAGCTCCATAGGCCCCCCTACAGATACGCAGTATTTT CASSSIGPPTDTQYF
TRBJ2-7 . . TRBV5-1 14 TGCGCCAGCAGTTTCGACTGGAGCTCCTACGAGCAGTACTTC CASSFDWSSYEQYF
TRBJ2-5 TRBD2 . TRBV20-1 15 TGCAGTGCTGGGACTAGCGGGGGACTAACCCGGACCCAGTACTTC CSAGTSGGLTRTQYF